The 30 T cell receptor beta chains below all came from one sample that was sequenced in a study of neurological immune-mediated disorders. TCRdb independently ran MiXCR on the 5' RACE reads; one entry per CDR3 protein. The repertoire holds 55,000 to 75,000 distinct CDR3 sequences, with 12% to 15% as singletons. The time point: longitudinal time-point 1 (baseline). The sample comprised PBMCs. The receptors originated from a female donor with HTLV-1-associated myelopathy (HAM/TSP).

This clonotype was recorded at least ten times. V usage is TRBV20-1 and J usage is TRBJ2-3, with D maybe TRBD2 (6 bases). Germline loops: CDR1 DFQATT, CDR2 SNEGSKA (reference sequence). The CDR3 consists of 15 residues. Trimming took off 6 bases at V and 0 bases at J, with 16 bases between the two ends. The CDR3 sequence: CSAQPPGLSTDTQYF. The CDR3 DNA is TGCAGTGCCCAACCCCCGGGACTTAGCACAGATACGCAGTATTTT.

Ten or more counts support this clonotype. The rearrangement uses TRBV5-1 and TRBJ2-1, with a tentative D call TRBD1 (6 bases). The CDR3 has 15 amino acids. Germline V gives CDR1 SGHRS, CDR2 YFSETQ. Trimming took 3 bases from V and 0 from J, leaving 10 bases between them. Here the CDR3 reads CASSWTVTSYNEQFF. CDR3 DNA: TGCGCCAGCAGCTGGACAGTCACCTCCTACAATGAGCAGTTCTTC.

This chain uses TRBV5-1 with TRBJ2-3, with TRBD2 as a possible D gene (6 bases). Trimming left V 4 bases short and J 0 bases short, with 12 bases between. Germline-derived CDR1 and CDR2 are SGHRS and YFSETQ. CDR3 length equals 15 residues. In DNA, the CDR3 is TGCGCCAGCAGCCCGGGGGACCGCAGCACAGATACGCAGTATTTT. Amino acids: CASSPGDRSTDTQYF.

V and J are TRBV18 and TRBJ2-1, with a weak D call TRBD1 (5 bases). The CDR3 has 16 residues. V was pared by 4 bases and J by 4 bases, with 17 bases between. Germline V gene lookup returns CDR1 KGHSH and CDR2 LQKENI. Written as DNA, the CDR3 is TGTGCCAGCTCACTCCGGACACTCCGTGTTTACAATGAGCAGTTCTTC. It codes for CASSLRTLRVYNEQFF.

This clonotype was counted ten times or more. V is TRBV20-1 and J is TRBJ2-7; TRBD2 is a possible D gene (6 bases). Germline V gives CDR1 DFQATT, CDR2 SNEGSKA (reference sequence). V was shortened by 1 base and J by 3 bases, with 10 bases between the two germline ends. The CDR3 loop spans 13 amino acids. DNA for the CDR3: TGCAGTGCTAGAGGGGGACTCGGCTACGAGCAGTACTTC. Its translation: CSARGGLGYEQYF.

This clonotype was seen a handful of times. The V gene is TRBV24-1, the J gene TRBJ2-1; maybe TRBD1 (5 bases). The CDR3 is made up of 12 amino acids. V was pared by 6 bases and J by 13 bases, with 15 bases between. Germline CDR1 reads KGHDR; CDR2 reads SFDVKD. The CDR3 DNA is TGTGCCACCAGTTTAGGGGAACAAAGACAGTTCTTC. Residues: CATSLGEQRQFF.

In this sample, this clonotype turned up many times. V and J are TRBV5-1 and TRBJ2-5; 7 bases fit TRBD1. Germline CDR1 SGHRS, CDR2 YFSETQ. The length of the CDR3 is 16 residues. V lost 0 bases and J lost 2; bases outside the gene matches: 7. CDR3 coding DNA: TGCGCCAGCAGCTTGGACCCCCCGGGACAGCAAGAGACCCAGTACTTC. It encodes CASSLDPPGQQETQYF.

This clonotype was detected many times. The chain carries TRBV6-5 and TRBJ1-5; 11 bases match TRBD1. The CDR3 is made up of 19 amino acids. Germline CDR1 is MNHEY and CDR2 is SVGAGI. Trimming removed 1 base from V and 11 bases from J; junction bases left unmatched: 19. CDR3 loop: CASSYYPRVSGQGELAQHF. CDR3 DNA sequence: TGTGCCAGCAGTTACTACCCTCGCGTGTCGGGACAGGGGGAACTGGCCCAGCATTTT.

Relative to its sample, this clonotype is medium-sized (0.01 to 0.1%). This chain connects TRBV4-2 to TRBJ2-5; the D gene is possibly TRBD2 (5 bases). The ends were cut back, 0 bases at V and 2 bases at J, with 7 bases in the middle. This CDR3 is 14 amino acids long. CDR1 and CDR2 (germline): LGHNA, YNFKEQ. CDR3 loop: CASSQEGGQETQYF. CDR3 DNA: TGTGCCAGCAGCCAAGAAGGAGGACAAGAGACCCAGTACTTC.

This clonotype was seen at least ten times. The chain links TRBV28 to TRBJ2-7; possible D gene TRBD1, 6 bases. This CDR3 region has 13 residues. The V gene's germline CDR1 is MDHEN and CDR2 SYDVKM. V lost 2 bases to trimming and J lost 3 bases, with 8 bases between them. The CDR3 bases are TGTGCCAGCAGTTTAACAGGGTTCTACGAGCAGTACTTC. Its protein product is CASSLTGFYEQYF.

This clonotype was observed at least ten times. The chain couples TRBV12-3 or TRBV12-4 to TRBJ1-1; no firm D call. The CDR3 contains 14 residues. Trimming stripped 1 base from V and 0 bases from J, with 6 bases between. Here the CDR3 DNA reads TGTGCCAGCAGTTTAGGCAGCATGAACACTGAAGCTTTCTTT. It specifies CASSLGSMNTEAFF.

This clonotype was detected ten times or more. The CDR3 bases are TGTGCCAGGATCGACAGGATCTACAATCAGCCCCAGCATTTT. Translating gives CARIDRIYNQPQHF. J is TRBJ1-5 and V is TRBV21-1; the table gives TRBD1 as D, unverified against the DNA. TRBV21-1 is designated a pseudogene. This CDR3 has 14 residues.

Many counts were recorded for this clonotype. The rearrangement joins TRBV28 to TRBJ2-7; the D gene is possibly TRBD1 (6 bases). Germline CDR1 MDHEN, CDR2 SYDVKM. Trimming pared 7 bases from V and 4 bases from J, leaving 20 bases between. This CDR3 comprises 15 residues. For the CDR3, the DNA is TGTGCCAGCACTTTTAGGCCTCTAGGGGGTTACGAGCAGTACTTC. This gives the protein CASTFRPLGGYEQYF.

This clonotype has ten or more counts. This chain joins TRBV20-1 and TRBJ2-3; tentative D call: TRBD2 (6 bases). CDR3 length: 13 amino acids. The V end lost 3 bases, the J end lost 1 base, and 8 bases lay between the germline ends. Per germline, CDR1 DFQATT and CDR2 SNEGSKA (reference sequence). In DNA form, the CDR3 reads TGCAGTGCTAGTGGGGAGGGCACAGATACGCAGTATTTT. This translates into CSASGEGTDTQYF.

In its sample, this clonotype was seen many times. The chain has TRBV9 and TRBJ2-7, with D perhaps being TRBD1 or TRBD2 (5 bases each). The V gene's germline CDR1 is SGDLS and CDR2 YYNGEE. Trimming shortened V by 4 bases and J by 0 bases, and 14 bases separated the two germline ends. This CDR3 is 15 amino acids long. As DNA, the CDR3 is TGTGCCAGCAGCCCCGGGACGGATAGCTCCTACGAGCAGTACTTC. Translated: CASSPGTDSSYEQYF.

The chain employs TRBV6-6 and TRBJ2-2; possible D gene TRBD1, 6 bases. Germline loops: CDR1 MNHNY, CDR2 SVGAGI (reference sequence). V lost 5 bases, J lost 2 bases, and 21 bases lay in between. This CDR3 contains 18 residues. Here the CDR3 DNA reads TGTGCCAGCAGTCCAAGCCTCACAGGGTTGGGTAACACCGGGGAGCTGTTTTTT. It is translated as CASSPSLTGLGNTGELFF.

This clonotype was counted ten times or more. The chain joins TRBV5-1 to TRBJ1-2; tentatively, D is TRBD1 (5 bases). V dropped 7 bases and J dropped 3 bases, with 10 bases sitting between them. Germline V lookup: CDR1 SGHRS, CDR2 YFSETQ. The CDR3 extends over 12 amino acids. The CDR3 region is CASGTSDYGYTF. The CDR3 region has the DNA TGCGCCAGCGGGACCTCCGACTATGGCTACACCTTC.

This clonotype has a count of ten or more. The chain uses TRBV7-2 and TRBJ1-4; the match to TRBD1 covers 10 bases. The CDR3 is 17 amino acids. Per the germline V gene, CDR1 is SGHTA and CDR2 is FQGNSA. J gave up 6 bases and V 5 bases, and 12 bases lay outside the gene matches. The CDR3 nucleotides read TGTGCCAGCAGCACAGGACGAATGACAGGGGGCTATGAAAAACTGTTTTTT. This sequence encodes CASSTGRMTGGYEKLFF.

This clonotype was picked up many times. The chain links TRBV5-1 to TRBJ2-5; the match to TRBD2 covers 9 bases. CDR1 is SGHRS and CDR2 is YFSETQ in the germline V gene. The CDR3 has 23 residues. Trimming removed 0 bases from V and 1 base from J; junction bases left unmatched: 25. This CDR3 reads CASSLEGWIGIAGARRSQETQYF. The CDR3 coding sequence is TGCGCCAGCAGCTTGGAGGGGTGGATTGGGATAGCGGGGGCCCGCCGGTCCCAAGAGACCCAGTACTTC.

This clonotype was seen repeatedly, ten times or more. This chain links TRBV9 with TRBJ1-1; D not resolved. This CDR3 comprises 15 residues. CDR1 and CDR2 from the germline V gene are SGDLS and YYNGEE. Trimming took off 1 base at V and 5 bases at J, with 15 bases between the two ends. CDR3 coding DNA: TGTGCCAGCAGCGTATCGGGAGATCACCCGACTGAAGCTTTCTTT. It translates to CASSVSGDHPTEAFF.

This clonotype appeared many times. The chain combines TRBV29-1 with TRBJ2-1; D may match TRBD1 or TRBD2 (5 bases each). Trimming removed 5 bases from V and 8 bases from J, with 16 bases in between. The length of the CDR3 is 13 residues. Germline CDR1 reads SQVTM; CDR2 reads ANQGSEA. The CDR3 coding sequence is TGCAGCGTTCGGGGCAACCTCGGGTATGAGCAGTTCTTC. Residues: CSVRGNLGYEQFF.

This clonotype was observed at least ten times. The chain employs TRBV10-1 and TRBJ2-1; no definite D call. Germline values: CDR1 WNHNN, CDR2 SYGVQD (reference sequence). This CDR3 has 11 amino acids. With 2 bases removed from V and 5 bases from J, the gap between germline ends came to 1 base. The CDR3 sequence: CASSEDNEQFF. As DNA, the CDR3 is TGCGCCAGCAGTGAGGACAATGAGCAGTTCTTC.

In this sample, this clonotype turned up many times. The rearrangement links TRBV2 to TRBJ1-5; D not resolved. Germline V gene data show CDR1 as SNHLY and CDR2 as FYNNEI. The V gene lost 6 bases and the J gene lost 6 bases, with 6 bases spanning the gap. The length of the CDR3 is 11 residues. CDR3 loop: CASRVGQPQHF. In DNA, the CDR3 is TGTGCCAGCAGGGTTGGTCAGCCCCAGCATTTT.

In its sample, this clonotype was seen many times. CDR3 in DNA: TGTGCCAGCAGCTACGGACGGACTTATAATTCACCCCTCCACTTT. Translation gives CASSYGRTYNSPLHF. This sequence joins TRBV9 and TRBJ1-6; D call uncertain. CDR3 length equals 15 residues. The V gene's germline CDR1 is SGDLS and CDR2 YYNGEE. V was trimmed by 4 bases and J by 4 bases, leaving 12 bases between them.

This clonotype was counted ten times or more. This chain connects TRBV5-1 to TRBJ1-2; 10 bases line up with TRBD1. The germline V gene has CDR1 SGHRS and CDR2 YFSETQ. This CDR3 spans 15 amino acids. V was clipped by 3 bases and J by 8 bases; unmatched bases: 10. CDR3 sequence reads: CASSSARQGAGGYTF. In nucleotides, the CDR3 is TGCGCCAGCAGCTCCGCACGACAGGGGGCCGGGGGCTACACCTTC.

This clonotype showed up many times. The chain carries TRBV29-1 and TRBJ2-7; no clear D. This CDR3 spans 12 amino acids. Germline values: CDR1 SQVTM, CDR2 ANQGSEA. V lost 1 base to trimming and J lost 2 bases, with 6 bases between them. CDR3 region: CSVEGSAYEQYF. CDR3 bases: TGCAGCGTTGAAGGCAGCGCCTACGAGCAGTACTTC.

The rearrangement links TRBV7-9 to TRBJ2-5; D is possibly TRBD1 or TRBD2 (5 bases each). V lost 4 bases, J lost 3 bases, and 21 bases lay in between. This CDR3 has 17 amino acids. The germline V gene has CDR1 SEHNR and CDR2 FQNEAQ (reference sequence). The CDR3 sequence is CASSYPGDGDLKETQYF. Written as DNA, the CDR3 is TGTGCCAGCAGCTACCCCGGGGACGGGGACCTAAAAGAGACCCAGTACTTC.

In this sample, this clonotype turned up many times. In DNA, the CDR3 is TGCGCCAGCAGCCAGGTTAGCGGTGGTAACACAGATACGCAGTATTTT. As protein: CASSQVSGGNTDTQYF. The chain carries TRBV4-1 and TRBJ2-3, with a weak D call TRBD2 (6 bases). The CDR3 runs to 16 residues. Trimming pared 3 bases from V and 2 bases from J, leaving 15 bases between. Germline assignment: CDR1 MGHRA and CDR2 YSYEKL.

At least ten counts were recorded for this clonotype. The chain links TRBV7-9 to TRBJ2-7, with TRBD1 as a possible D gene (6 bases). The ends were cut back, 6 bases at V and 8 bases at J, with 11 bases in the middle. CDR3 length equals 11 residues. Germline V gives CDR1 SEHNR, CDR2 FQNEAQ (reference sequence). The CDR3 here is CASSTGIQQYF. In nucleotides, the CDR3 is TGTGCCAGCAGTACAGGGATACAGCAGTACTTC.

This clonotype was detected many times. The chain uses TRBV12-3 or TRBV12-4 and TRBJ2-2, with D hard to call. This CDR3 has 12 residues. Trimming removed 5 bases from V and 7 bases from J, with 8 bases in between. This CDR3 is CASSSNGGELFF. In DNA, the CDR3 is TGTGCCAGCAGTAGTAACGGCGGGGAGCTGTTTTTT.